This entry concerns a single T cell receptor beta chain. Its antigen is not yet known. Base qualities were left out, and no much larger clone turns up one base away. This sample is drawn from a study of T cell responses to AZD1222 COVID-19 vaccine (dated by TCRdb to the early 2020s). Turning to the overall study: Because spike-specific TCR depth and breadth did not differ between the two schedules, AZD1222 recipients who got a second dose at roughly 4 weeks were pooled with those who got a second dose at roughly 12 weeks. Trial participants were enrolled into age subgroups of 18-55, 56-69 and 70-plus years, which contained around 150, 28 and 57 TCR-sequenced participants, respectively. A total of 233 trial participants underwent TCR sequencing, of whom about 200 had received two doses of AZD1222 and 26 had received two doses of the MenACWY control vaccine.

Paper-wide results and their limitations: After two AZD1222 doses, spike-specific TCR breadth and depth were significantly higher than at day 0 and than in MenACWY recipients. Reportedly, almost half of the unique spike-specific TCRs recognized epitopes lying outside the regions that are mutated in the B.1.351 and B.1.1.7 variants. Participants were mostly white British and included more females than males, and it was suggested by the authors that clonal diversity may have been underestimated. In the small 56-69-year group, the increase in depth fell short of significance, most likely because of low power. Conclusions about previously exposed vaccinees were limited because only six AZD1222 recipients were SARS-CoV-2 seropositive at baseline. The whole spike protein was spanned by vaccine-associated CD4 TCRs, and dominant responses were seen in regions 160-218 and 743-854. Because no day 14 peak-response samples were available, repertoires were characterized only after the peak T cell response.

The CDR3, from cysteine to phenylalanine, totals 13 residues. This entry keeps only the CDR3 DNA: 39 bases, framed from base 1. V is pruned by 5 bases and J by 7 bases, leaving 5 bases of the junction without a gene match. The germline V gene supplies CDR1 SGHTA and CDR2 FQGNSA. In the paper's terms, the time point label means: baseline before first vaccination. Samples from vaccinated people were obtained from the UK trials COV001 and COV002, which included a single-blind randomized controlled phase 2/3 trial of AZD1222 (ChAdOx1 nCoV-19) in healthy adults. Trial participant PBMC samples were collected at day 0 and day 28 after the second dose for TCRbeta chain sequencing. The CDR3 regions of human TCRbeta chains were analyzed by immunosequencing. Per the original workflow: TCRs in the repertoires were matched against a reference library of SARS-CoV-2-specific TCRs that had been generated with the MIRA antigen-specificity platform. Breadth was defined as the fraction of unique TCRs that were SARS-CoV-2-associated, and depth was defined as the fraction of total T cells that were SARS-CoV-2-associated. Using the MIRA data, each spike-specific TCR was mapped to the spike region that the TCR reacts to and placed in a CD4 or CD8 class. Log10-transformed breadth and depth values were compared by one-way ANOVA with Sidak's multiple comparisons tests. TCRdb limited this immuneACCESS table to in-frame rearrangements with V and J called. A share of clones is missing; checked studies link under half to unresolved V genes, and the rest is unexplained. V, J and clone size reflect that table, while D and trimming were determined from the DNA. Recorded for this sample are 130,000 to 150,000 clones; 90% of them occurred a single time. The ten largest clonotypes hold approximately 3.6% of the sample.

The receptor was isolated from an adult in good health. The chain joins TRBV7-2 to TRBJ2-1, with 7 middle bases fitting TRBD1. This specimen consisted of peripheral blood, obtained on day 0 of AZD1222 vaccination. The encoded CDR3 is CASSRQGWNEQFF. The sequence in DNA is TGTGCCAGCAGCCGACAGGGTTGGAATGAGCAGTTCTTC.